The T cell receptor (beta chain) under discussion was sequenced for a study of blood T cells in healthy people across ages. Points from the study as a whole: TCR beta diversity was tightly associated with the proportion of naive T cells. More naive CD4+ cells and higher diversity marked long-lived donors relative to aged donors. Diversity estimates from one million T cells were considered underestimates. As age increased, TCR beta diversity per million T cells fell in a roughly linear fashion.

The CDR3 has 14 residues. Trimming removed 2 bases from V and 4 bases from J, with 11 bases in between. Germline V gene sequence: CDR1 ENHRY, CDR2 SYGVKD. This clonotype showed up just a few times. Its specificity is not known. A second about 7 to 11 cycle PCR used barcoded and J-beta primers. TCRdb processed the 5' RACE reads anew with MiXCR; each CDR3 protein has one entry. The sample has almost 300,000 distinct CDR3 sequences, 25% to 30% seen once. The clonotype was recovered from a woman aged 65 to 85 in good health. Sequencing input: blood. The V call is TRBV10-3, the J call TRBJ2-5; D might be TRBD2 (5 bases). The DNA of the CDR3 is TGTGCCATCAGTGAGCTACGGGGTGGAGAGACCCAGTACTTC. The encoded protein is CAISELRGGETQYF.